The 9 T cell receptor beta chains given below trace back to one sample, sequenced in a study of OX40 agonist ivuxolimab in advanced cancers. Here immunoSEQ multiplex PCR was the method, and the copy in TCRdb shows in-frame clones only, minus some. The sample comprises roughly 71,000 clones, around 80% of which are singletons, and under 2% rests with the top ten. The source was CD4+ or CD8+ T cells sorted from blood, collected in a trial of the OX40 agonist ivuxolimab. The receptor source for this set is an adult with an advanced solid tumor such as melanoma, head and neck, liver or kidney cancer.

This rearrangement joins TRBV14 to TRBJ2-1; TRBD1 matches 9 bases. The V segment lost 0 bases and the J segment 4 bases; nucleotides outside the gene matches: 10. In germline, CDR1 is SGHDN, CDR2 FVKESK. The CDR3 is 18 amino acids. The CDR3 bases are TGTGCCAGCAGCCAAGAAACTCCCGGGACAGGGATTTACAATGAGCAGTTCTTC. As protein: CASSQETPGTGIYNEQFF.

This clone appeared once. The chain is built from TRBV18 and TRBJ2-5; D not certain. This CDR3 has 14 amino acids. Looked up from germline, CDR1 is KGHSH and CDR2 is LQKENI. Trimming took 4 bases from V and 5 from J, leaving 14 bases between them. CDR3: CASSLPKGLETQYF. The CDR3 DNA is TGTGCCAGCTCACTCCCGAAGGGCCTCGAGACCCAGTACTTC. The full variable domain, completed using reference TRBV18 and TRBJ2-5, is NAGVMQNPRHLVRRRGQEARLRCSPMKGHSHVYWYRQLPEEGLKFMVYLQKENIIDESGMPKERFSAEFPKEGPSILRIQQVVRGDSAAYFCASSLPKGLETQYFGPGTRLLVL.

This chain joins TRBV9 and TRBJ2-1, with TRBD2 matching 11 bases. Germline lookup yields CDR1 SGDLS and CDR2 YYNGEE. The CDR3 sequence is 15 residues long. The trim removed 3 bases at V and 7 bases at J, leaving 6 bases unmatched. The CDR3 region is CASSGTSGSGNEQFF. DNA of the CDR3: TGTGCCAGCAGCGGTACTAGCGGGAGTGGAAATGAGCAGTTCTTC.

This clone has a single count. The rearrangement uses TRBV7-9 and TRBJ1-1; the D is unclear. The CDR3 covers 14 residues. Germline values: CDR1 SEHNR, CDR2 FQNEAQ (reference sequence). Trimming left V 3 bases short and J 0 bases short, with 8 bases between. The CDR3 DNA reads as TGTGCCAGCAGCTTGTCAGGCATGAACACTGAAGCTTTCTTT. As protein: CASSLSGMNTEAFF.

V and J are TRBV30 and TRBJ1-6; weak D call: TRBD1 (5 bases). The CDR3 has 13 residues. Germline V lookup: CDR1 GTSNPN, CDR2 SVGIG (reference sequence). Trimming cost V 1 base and J 8 bases, with 9 bases left between them. This CDR3 reads CAWSGGVDSPLHF. CDR3 DNA sequence: TGTGCCTGGAGTGGGGGGGTGGATTCACCCCTCCACTTT.

The V and J genes are TRBV28 and TRBJ2-3, with unresolved D. From germline, CDR1 is MDHEN and CDR2 SYDVKM. The ends were cut back, 2 bases at V and 6 bases at J, with 6 bases in the middle. The CDR3 has 12 amino acids. The CDR3 DNA is TGTGCCAGCAGTTTAACTGCGGATACGCAGTATTTT. Residues: CASSLTADTQYF.

This clone was counted once. The chain couples TRBV27 to TRBJ2-7; D not certain. The V end lost 4 bases, the J end lost 4 bases, and 11 bases lay between the germline ends. This CDR3 has 13 residues. Germline CDR1 reads MNHEY; CDR2 reads SMNVEV (reference sequence). The DNA for the CDR3 is TGTGCCAGCAGTTCGAAAGGGTGGTACGAGCAGTACTTC. Its protein product is CASSSKGWYEQYF.

This rearrangement joins TRBV18 to TRBJ1-3; D call uncertain. CDR1 is KGHSH and CDR2 is LQKENI in the germline V gene. V was shortened by 2 bases and J by 3 bases, with 11 bases between the two germline ends. The CDR3 has 15 residues. DNA for the CDR3: TGTGCCAGCTCACCAAGGGCCGCCGGTGGAAACACCATATATTTT. This sequence encodes CASSPRAAGGNTIYF.

This chain joins TRBV2 and TRBJ1-4; 11 bases line up with TRBD1. Germline V gene sequence: CDR1 SNHLY, CDR2 FYNNEI. Losses at the gene ends were 6 bases for V and 0 bases for J; bases not matched to a gene: 6. The CDR3 runs 17 residues. This CDR3 reads CASSQGQGDATNEKLFF. DNA of the CDR3: TGTGCCAGCAGCCAGGGACAGGGGGACGCAACTAATGAAAAACTGTTTTTT. Full variable domain (remainder filled in from reference TRBV2 and TRBJ1-4): EPEVTQTPSHQVTQMGQEVILRCVPISNHLYFYWYRQILGQKVEFLVSFYNNEISEKSEIFDDQFSVERPDGSNFTLKIRSTKLEDSAMYFCASSQGQGDATNEKLFFGSGTQLSVL.